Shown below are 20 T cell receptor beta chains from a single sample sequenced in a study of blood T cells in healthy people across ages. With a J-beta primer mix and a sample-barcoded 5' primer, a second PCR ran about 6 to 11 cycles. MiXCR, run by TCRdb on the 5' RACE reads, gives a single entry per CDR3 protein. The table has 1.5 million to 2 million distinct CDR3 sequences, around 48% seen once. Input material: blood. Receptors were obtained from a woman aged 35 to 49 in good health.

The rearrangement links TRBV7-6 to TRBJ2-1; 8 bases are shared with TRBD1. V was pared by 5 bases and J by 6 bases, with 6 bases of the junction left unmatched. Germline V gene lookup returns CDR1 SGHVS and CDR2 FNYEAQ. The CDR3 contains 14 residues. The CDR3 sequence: CASSPRTGSNEQFF. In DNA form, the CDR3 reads TGTGCCAGCAGCCCCCGGACAGGGAGCAATGAGCAGTTCTTC.

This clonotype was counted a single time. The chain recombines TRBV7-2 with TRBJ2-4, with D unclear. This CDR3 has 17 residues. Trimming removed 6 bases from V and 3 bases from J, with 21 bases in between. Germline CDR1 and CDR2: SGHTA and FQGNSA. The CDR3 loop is CASSFIVGLTNKNIQYF. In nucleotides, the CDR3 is TGTGCCAGCAGTTTTATAGTGGGCTTAACTAACAAAAACATTCAGTACTTC.

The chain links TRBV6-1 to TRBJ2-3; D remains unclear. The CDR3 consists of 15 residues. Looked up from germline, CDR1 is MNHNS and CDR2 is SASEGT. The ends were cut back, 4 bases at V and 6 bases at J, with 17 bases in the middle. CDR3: CASSARALPSDTQYF. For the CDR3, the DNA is TGTGCCAGCAGTGCCCGGGCCCTACCTTCTGATACGCAGTATTTT.

The CDR3 is CASSEFSRDYGYTF. The CDR3 DNA reads as TGTGCCAGCAGTGAATTCAGCAGGGACTATGGCTACACCTTC. The chain couples TRBV6-1 to TRBJ1-2; D possibly corresponds to TRBD1 (5 bases). Germline loops: CDR1 MNHNS, CDR2 SASEGT. The CDR3 has 14 residues. V was clipped by 2 bases and J by 3 bases, with 10 bases between them.

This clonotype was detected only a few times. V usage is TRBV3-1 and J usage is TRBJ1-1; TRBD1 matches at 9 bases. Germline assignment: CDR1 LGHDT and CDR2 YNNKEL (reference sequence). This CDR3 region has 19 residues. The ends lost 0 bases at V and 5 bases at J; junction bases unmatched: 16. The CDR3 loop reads CASSQELSGTGNVYTEAFF. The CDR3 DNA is TGTGCCAGCAGCCAAGAATTGTCTGGGACAGGGAATGTATATACTGAAGCTTTCTTT.

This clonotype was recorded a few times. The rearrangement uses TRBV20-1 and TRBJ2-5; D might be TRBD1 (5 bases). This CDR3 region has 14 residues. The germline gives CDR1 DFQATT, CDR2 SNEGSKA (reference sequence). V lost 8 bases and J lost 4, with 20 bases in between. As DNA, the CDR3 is TGCAGTATGCGGATCAGCGAAAGGGGAGAGACCCAGTACTTC. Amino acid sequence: CSMRISERGETQYF.

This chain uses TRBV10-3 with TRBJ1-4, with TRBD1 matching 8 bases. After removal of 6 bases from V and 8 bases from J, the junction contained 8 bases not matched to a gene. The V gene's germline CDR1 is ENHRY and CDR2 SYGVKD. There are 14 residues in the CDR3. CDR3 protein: CAIRETGVTEKLFF. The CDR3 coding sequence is TGTGCCATCAGGGAGACAGGGGTCACGGAAAAACTGTTTTTT.

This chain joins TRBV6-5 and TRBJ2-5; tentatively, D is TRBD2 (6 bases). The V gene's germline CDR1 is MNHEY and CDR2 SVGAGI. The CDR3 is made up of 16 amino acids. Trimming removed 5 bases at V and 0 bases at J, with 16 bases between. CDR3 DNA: TGTGCCAGCAGTAAACCGGGACTTGAGTACCAAGAGACCCAGTACTTC. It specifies CASSKPGLEYQETQYF.

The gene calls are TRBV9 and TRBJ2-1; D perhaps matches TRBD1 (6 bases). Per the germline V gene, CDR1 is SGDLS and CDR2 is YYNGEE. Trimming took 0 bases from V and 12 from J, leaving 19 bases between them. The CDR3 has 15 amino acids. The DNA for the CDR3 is TGTGCCAGCAGCGTAGACAGGGACCCGTTGTATGGGCAGTTCTTC. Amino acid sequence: CASSVDRDPLYGQFF.

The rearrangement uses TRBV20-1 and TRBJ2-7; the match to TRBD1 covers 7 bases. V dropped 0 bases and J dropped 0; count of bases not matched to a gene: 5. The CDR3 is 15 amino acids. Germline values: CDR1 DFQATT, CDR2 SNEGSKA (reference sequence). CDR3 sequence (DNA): TGCAGTGCTAGAGAACCAGACAGGGACTCCTACGAGCAGTACTTC. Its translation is CSAREPDRDSYEQYF.

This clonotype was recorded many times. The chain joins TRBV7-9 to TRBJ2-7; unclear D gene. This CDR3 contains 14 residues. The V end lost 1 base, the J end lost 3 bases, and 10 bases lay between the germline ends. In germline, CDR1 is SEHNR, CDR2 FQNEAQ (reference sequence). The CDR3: CASSLGSAGYEQYF. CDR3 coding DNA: TGTGCCAGCAGCTTAGGGTCGGCAGGCTACGAGCAGTACTTC.

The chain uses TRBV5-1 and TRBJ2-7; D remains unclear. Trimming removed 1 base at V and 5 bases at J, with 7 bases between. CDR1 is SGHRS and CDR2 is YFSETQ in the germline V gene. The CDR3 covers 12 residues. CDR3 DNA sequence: TGCGCCAGCAGCTTGCCGGACCACGAGCAGTACTTC. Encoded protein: CASSLPDHEQYF.

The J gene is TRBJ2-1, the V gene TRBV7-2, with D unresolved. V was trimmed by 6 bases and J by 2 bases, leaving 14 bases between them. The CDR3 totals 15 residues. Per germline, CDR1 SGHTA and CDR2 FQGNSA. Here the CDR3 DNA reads TGTGCCAGCAGTTCCTCAGTGGGCACCTACAATGAGCAGTTCTTC. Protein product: CASSSSVGTYNEQFF.

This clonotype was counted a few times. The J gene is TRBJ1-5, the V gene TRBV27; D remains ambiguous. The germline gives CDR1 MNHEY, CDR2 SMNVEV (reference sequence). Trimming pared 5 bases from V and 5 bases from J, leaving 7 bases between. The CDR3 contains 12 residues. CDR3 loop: CASSEYDQPQHF. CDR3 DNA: TGTGCCAGCAGTGAGTACGATCAGCCCCAGCATTTT.

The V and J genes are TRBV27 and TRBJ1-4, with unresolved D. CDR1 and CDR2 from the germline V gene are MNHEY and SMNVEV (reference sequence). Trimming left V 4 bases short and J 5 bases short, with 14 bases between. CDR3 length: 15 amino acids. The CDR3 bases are TGTGCCAGCAGTTCCCTGACATTCTACAATGAAAAACTGTTTTTT. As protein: CASSSLTFYNEKLFF. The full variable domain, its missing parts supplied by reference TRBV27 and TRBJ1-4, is EAQVTQNPRYLITVTGKKLTVTCSQNMNHEYMSWYRQDPGLGLRQIYYSMNVEVTDKGDVPEGYKVSRKEKRNFPLILESPSPNQTSLYFCASSSLTFYNEKLFFGSGTQLSVL.

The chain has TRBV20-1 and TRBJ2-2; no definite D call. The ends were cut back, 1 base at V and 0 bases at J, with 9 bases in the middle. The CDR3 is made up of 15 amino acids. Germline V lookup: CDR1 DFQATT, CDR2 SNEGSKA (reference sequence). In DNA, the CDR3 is TGCAGTGCTAGAGGCGACAAGACGAACACCGGGGAGCTGTTTTTT. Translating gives CSARGDKTNTGELFF.

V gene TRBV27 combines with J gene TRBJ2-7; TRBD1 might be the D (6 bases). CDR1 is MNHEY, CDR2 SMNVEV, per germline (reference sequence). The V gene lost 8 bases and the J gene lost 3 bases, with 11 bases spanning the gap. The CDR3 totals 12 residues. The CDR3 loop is CASRDKYYEQYF. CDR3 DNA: TGTGCCAGCCGGGACAAGTACTACGAGCAGTACTTC.

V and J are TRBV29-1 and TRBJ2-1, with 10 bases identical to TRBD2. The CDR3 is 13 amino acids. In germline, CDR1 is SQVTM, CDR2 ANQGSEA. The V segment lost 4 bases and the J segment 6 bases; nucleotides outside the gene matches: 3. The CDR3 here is CSVVSSGGNEQFF. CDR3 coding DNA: TGCAGCGTTGTCTCTAGCGGGGGCAATGAGCAGTTCTTC.

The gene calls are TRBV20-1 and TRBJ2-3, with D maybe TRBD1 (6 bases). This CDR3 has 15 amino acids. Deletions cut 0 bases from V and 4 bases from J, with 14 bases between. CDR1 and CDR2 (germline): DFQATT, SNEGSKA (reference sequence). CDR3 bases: TGCAGTGCTAGAGACTCAGGACAGAGCTCAGATACGCAGTATTTT. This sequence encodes CSARDSGQSSDTQYF.

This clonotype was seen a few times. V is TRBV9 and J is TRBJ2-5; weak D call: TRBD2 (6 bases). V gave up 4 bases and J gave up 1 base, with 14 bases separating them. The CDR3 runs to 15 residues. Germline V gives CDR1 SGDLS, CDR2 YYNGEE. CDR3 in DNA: TGTGCCAGCAGCCCGGTGGGGGGTTTCCAAGAGACCCAGTACTTC. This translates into CASSPVGGFQETQYF.